Listed here are 6 T cell receptor beta chains from one sample, sequenced in a study of T cells in Graves' hyperthyroidism and ophthalmopathy. Template material for amplifying TCR beta CDR3 regions consisted of RNA transcripts. During a first-round RT-PCR of the TCR CDR3, the HTBI primer set was used. Each CDR3 protein is one row after TCRdb ran MiXCR on the multiplex PCR reads. The sample consists of over 450,000 distinct CDR3 sequences, about 15% of them appearing once. Sequencing used blood. Source of these receptors: a woman between 18 and 30 years old with Graves' ophthalmopathy.

This clonotype occurred many times. This chain connects TRBV11-3 to TRBJ2-1; a possible D gene is TRBD2 (5 bases). From germline, CDR1 is SGHNT and CDR2 YENEEA. With 2 bases removed from V and 10 bases from J, the gap between germline ends came to 15 bases. CDR3 size: 14 residues. The DNA of the CDR3 is TGTGCCAGCAGCTTAAGGCAACTTGGCGGGGAGCAGTTCTTC. Residues: CASSLRQLGGEQFF.

This clonotype was detected only a few times. V and J are TRBV5-1 and TRBJ1-1; maybe TRBD1 (5 bases). The CDR3 length is 15 residues. Germline CDR1 is SGHRS and CDR2 is YFSETQ. The V end lost 4 bases, the J end lost 1 base, and 14 bases lay between the germline ends. The DNA of the CDR3 is TGCGCCAGCAGCAAGGCGTCCGGGGGGAACACTGAAGCTTTCTTT. Translating gives CASSKASGGNTEAFF.

This clonotype has just a few counts. The J gene is TRBJ1-1, the V gene TRBV4-1; the match to TRBD1 covers 11 bases. The CDR3 is made up of 16 amino acids. The ends lost 4 bases at V and 5 bases at J; junction bases unmatched: 9. The germline V gene has CDR1 MGHRA and CDR2 YSYEKL. As DNA, the CDR3 is TGCGCCAGCAGCCTTACCCGGGACAGGGGGAGTACTGAAGCTTTCTTT. Translating it yields CASSLTRDRGSTEAFF.

This chain uses TRBV15 with TRBJ1-4; D is ambiguous. With 0 bases removed from V and 3 bases from J, the gap between germline ends came to 8 bases. The CDR3 is 15 residues long. CDR1 and CDR2 (germline): LNHNV, YYDKDF (reference sequence). Written as DNA, the CDR3 is TGTGCCACCAGCAGAGAAGAACCCGCTAATGAAAAACTGTTTTTT. Translation gives CATSREEPANEKLFF.

The chain recombines TRBV12-5 with TRBJ2-1; 14 nucleotides line up with TRBD2. J lost 6 bases, V lost 3 bases, and 10 bases had no gene match. This CDR3 is built from 18 residues. Germline V gene lookup returns CDR1 LGHNT and CDR2 FRNRAP. CDR3 residues: CASGFLTRGLAGANEQFF. The CDR3 DNA is TGTGCTAGTGGTTTCTTGACCCGGGGACTAGCGGGAGCCAATGAGCAGTTCTTC.

The chain links TRBV7-3 to TRBJ2-7; D gene ambiguous. CDR1 is SGHTA, CDR2 FQGTGA, per germline. Trimming removed 0 bases from V and 6 bases from J, with 9 bases in between. The CDR3 spans 13 residues. The CDR3 region has the DNA TGTGCCAGCAGCTTAACACTGTCTTCCGAGCAGTACTTC. Translated, it gives CASSLTLSSEQYF. Full variable domain (remainder filled in from reference TRBV7-3 and TRBJ2-7): GAGVSQTPSNKVTEKGKYVELRCDPISGHTALYWYRQSLGQGPEFLIYFQGTGAADDSGLPNDRFFAVRPEGSVSTLKIQRTERGDSAVYLCASSLTLSSEQYFGPGTRLTVT.